The present T cell receptor (beta chain) was sequenced within a study of beta chain features in type 1 diabetes. As for this clone: Its antigen is currently unknown.

The study reverse transcribed the entire isolated RNA, so it sequenced expressed TCRB transcripts. Produced via immunoSEQ multiplex PCR; TCRdb's table is partial and in-frame only. The sample yields 600,000 to 700,000 clones, around 12% seen once. It was via CD45RO/CCR7/CD25/CD127/CD95/CD27 that CD4+ naive, central memory, regulatory and stem cell-like memory cells were sorted. Study-level findings and limits: Moderate yet significant TCRB CDR3 shortening was seen in Type 1 diabetes patients in all four CD4+ subsets. A pattern of fewer insertions and more deletions at VDJ junctions was seen in type 1 diabetes patients. Equally in patients and controls, PCR might preferentially amplify shorter templates.

The sequence derives from a man aged 25-45 years with type 1 diabetes. Sequenced sample: naive CD4+ T cells from blood.

The DNA for the CDR3 is TGTGCCAGCAGCGACCGGGAGACCCAGTACTTC. Encoded protein: CASSDRETQYF. The genes are TRBV13 and TRBJ2-5; D gene unclear. The V gene lost 5 bases and the J gene lost 5 bases, with 6 bases spanning the gap. Germline loops: CDR1 PRHDT, CDR2 FYEKMQ (reference sequence). The CDR3 sequence is 11 residues long.